This T cell receptor (beta chain) appears in the sequencing data of a study of T-cell reconstitution after alpha-beta-depleted transplantation in children. This clonotype was seen many times. Unique molecular identifiers were used in preparing the TCRbeta library. TCRdb ran MiXCR on the PCR reads and lists one entry per CDR3 protein. The repertoire holds hundreds of thousands of distinct CDR3 sequences, with about an eighth as singletons. This CDR3 has 12 residues. V lost 6 bases and J 6 bases, leaving 12 bases between the germline ends. V is TRBV12-3 or TRBV12-4 and J is TRBJ2-7, with a possible D match to TRBD2 (5 bases). The TCR sequence derives from a human donor who donated a stem cell graft to a child with Fanconi anemia. This material consisted of PBMCs, taken from the stem cell graft. CDR3 bases: TGTGCCAGCAGCCGGGTCGAGGGCGAGCAGTACTTC. Encoded protein: CASSRVEGEQYF.